The 12 T cell receptor beta chains below were found in one sample sequenced in a study of T cell responses to AZD1222 COVID-19 vaccine (dated by TCRdb to 2020 to 2023). The library was prepared using the immunoSEQ multiplex PCR assay. What TCRdb holds here is the immuneACCESS table cut down to in-frame rearrangements. Part of the clones is not present; checked against another copy, under half of the missing clones reflect an unresolved V gene, and the others are unexplained. Here the sample has about 120,000 clones; 92% occur a single time. Around 1.4% of the sample goes to the ten largest clones. What the time point label conveys for this sample: about 28 days (+/-7) after the second vaccine dose. Here the sequenced sample was peripheral blood, taken 28 days after the second AZD1222 dose. These receptors came from an adult who received the AZD1222 COVID-19 vaccine.

This clone has just one count. The CDR3 DNA is TGTGCCAGTGGAAGACACAAATTGGACTCCTACGAGCAGTACTTC. Amino acids: CASGRHKLDSYEQYF. The chain is built from TRBV19 and TRBJ2-7; no clear D gene. The V gene lost 8 bases and the J gene lost 0 bases, with 17 bases spanning the gap. CDR1 and CDR2 from the germline V gene are LNHDA and SQIVND (reference sequence). The CDR3 sequence is 15 residues long.

In this sample, this clone turned up once. J is TRBJ1-2 and V is TRBV4-1; D might be TRBD1 (6 bases). Germline CDR1 reads MGHRA; CDR2 reads YSYEKL. The CDR3 contains 15 residues. Trimming stripped 0 bases from V and 6 bases from J, with 14 bases between. The CDR3 DNA sequence: TGCGCCAGCAGCCAAGAGCTCGGGGGGCAAGATGGCTACACCTTC. Protein product: CASSQELGGQDGYTF.

The rearrangement joins TRBV6-5 to TRBJ2-1; no definite D call. CDR1 is MNHEY and CDR2 is SVGAGI in the germline V gene. V was shortened by 2 bases and J by 7 bases, with 15 bases between the two germline ends. CDR3 length equals 15 residues. The CDR3 loop is CASSYIGPGGNEQFF. The CDR3 DNA is TGTGCCAGCAGTTACATTGGGCCAGGTGGTAATGAGCAGTTCTTC.

The chain has TRBV7-2 and TRBJ2-5; tentatively, D is TRBD1 or TRBD2 (5 bases each). The V gene's germline CDR1 is SGHTA and CDR2 FQGNSA. The CDR3 covers 13 residues. The V end was cut by 1 base, the J end by 5 bases, with 8 bases between. The CDR3 spells CASSLGGEETQYF. CDR3 DNA sequence: TGTGCCAGCAGCTTAGGAGGGGAGGAGACCCAGTACTTC. Full variable domain (remainder filled in from reference TRBV7-2 and TRBJ2-5): GAGVSQSPSNKVTEKGKDVELRCDPISGHTALYWYRQSLGQGLEFLIYFQGNSAPDKSGLPSDRFSAERTGGSVSTLTIQRTQQEDSAVYLCASSLGGEETQYFGPGTRLLVL.

This chain joins TRBV11-2 and TRBJ1-2; D gene unclear. V was shortened by 1 base and J by 0 bases, with 9 bases between the two germline ends. Germline CDR1 reads SGHAT; CDR2 reads FQNNGV. The CDR3 covers 15 residues. The CDR3 loop reads CASSLGWGANYGYTF. CDR3 nucleotide sequence: TGTGCCAGCAGCTTAGGGTGGGGTGCTAACTATGGCTACACCTTC.

This rearrangement joins TRBV10-3 to TRBJ1-1, with a weak D call TRBD1 (6 bases). Trimming shortened V by 10 bases and J by 1 base, and 16 bases separated the two germline ends. In germline, CDR1 is ENHRY, CDR2 SYGVKD. This CDR3 is 14 amino acids long. The chain's CDR3 is CATKGRGGNTEAFF. CDR3 nucleotides: TGTGCCACCAAGGGCAGGGGAGGGAACACTGAAGCTTTCTTT.

This chain uses TRBV5-4 with TRBJ2-1, with a tentative D call TRBD2 (6 bases). With 4 bases removed from V and 0 bases from J, the gap between germline ends came to 17 bases. Germline assignment: CDR1 SGHNT and CDR2 YYREEE (reference sequence). The CDR3 runs to 17 residues. DNA for the CDR3: TGTGCCAGCAGCCCGGGAGTGGGGGATAGCTCCTACAATGAGCAGTTCTTC. This translates into CASSPGVGDSSYNEQFF. Looking up the rest from reference TRBV5-4 and TRBJ2-1 gives the full variable domain: ETGVTQSPTHLIKTRGQQVTLRCSSQSGHNTVSWYQQALGQGPQFIFQYYREEENGRGNFPPRFSGLQFPNYSSELNVNALELDDSALYLCASSPGVGDSSYNEQFFGPGTRLTVL.

The CDR3 here is CASSVGGYMGNQPQHF. The CDR3 DNA sequence: TGTGCCAGTAGTGTGGGCGGGTATATGGGCAATCAGCCCCAGCATTTT. V gene TRBV19 combines with J gene TRBJ1-5; no clear D. This CDR3 is 16 amino acids long. The V end was cut by 5 bases, the J end by 2 bases, with 16 bases between. CDR1 is LNHDA, CDR2 SQIVND, per germline (reference sequence).

This chain joins TRBV14 and TRBJ2-1; possible D gene TRBD1, 5 bases. Germline V lookup: CDR1 SGHDN, CDR2 FVKESK. The CDR3 runs 15 residues. Between the trimmed V and J ends, which lost 3 bases and 5 bases, there was a span of 14 bases. DNA for the CDR3: TGTGCCAGCAGCCAGGGGCGTACCCAAAACAATGAGCAGTTCTTC. Its protein is CASSQGRTQNNEQFF.

The chain combines TRBV3-1 (or the pseudogene TRBV3-2) with TRBJ1-1; D call uncertain. Per germline, CDR1 LGHDT and CDR2 YNNKEL (reference sequence). The length of the CDR3 is 12 residues. The ends were cut back, 4 bases at V and 2 bases at J, with 5 bases in the middle. The CDR3 DNA is TGTGCCAGCAGCCCACCTAACACTGAAGCTTTCTTT. This sequence encodes CASSPPNTEAFF.

The chain is built from TRBV2 and TRBJ2-1, with 7 bases identical to TRBD2. The CDR3 is 13 amino acids. Per germline, CDR1 SNHLY and CDR2 FYNNEI. V was clipped by 10 bases and J by 2 bases; unmatched bases: 5. The CDR3 DNA sequence: TGTGCCACCCGGGGAGGGGCCTACAATGAGCAGTTCTTC. Its translation: CATRGGAYNEQFF.

The chain employs TRBV10-3 and TRBJ2-6, with a tentative D call TRBD1 (6 bases). The CDR3 runs 16 residues. The V gene's germline CDR1 is ENHRY and CDR2 SYGVKD. V lost 7 bases, J lost 4 bases, and 17 bases lay in between. CDR3 nucleotide sequence: TGTGCCATCAAAGGCCCAGGGGCGGAAGGGGCCAACGTCCTGACTTTC. Translating gives CAIKGPGAEGANVLTF.